Each of the 18 T cell receptor beta chains below was sequenced from the same sample in a study of cytomegalovirus exposure and HLA in healthy donors. TCRdb keeps only in-frame clones here, not all; method: immunoSEQ multiplex PCR. The sample shows around 60,000 clones, about nine tenths of them seen only once. Specimen: PBMCs. The source of these receptors is a man younger than 35 in good health and CMV-seronegative.

This sequence joins TRBV9 and TRBJ2-4; 8 bases align to TRBD2. Germline CDR1 reads SGDLS; CDR2 reads YYNGEE. This CDR3 is built from 13 residues. J lost 9 bases, V lost 0 bases, and 2 bases had no gene match. The CDR3 sequence: CASSVDGGGIQYF. The CDR3 DNA is TGTGCCAGCAGCGTAGACGGGGGGGGCATTCAGTACTTC. Using reference TRBV9 and TRBJ2-4 for the parts outside the CDR3, the full variable domain is DSGVTQTPKHLITATGQRVTLRCSPRSGDLSVYWYQQSLDQGLQFLIQYYNGEERAKGNILERFSAQQFPDLHSELNLSSLELGDSALYFCASSVDGGGIQYFGAGTRLSVL.

This chain links TRBV27 with TRBJ1-1; 8 bases align to TRBD1. This CDR3 contains 13 residues. The germline CDR1 and CDR2 sequences are MNHEY and SMNVEV (reference sequence). With V trimmed by 3 bases and J by 4 bases, 1 base remained unmatched. The CDR3 DNA reads as TGTGCCAGCAGTTTCCAGGGGGCCACTGAAGCTTTCTTT. Residues: CASSFQGATEAFF.

The chain uses TRBV5-6 and TRBJ1-2; D not certain. The germline V and J ends were trimmed by 3 bases and 7 bases, with 16 bases remaining between them. Germline assignment: CDR1 SGHDT and CDR2 YYEEEE. CDR3 size: 14 residues. The CDR3 bases are TGTGCCAGCAGCTGGGAGGGCGGCCATCCTGGCTACACCTTC. The encoded protein is CASSWEGGHPGYTF.

The rearrangement uses TRBV25-1 and TRBJ1-5, with D perhaps TRBD1 (6 bases). This CDR3 region has 17 residues. CDR1 is MGHDK and CDR2 is SYGVNS in the germline V gene. V was shortened by 5 bases and J by 7 bases, with 24 bases between the two germline ends. The CDR3 protein is CASSPAVGANLVQPQHF. The CDR3 region has the DNA TGTGCCAGCAGTCCAGCAGTGGGGGCTAATCTAGTACAGCCCCAGCATTTT.

V is TRBV15 and J is TRBJ2-7, with 8 bases fitting TRBD2. Losses at the gene ends were 0 bases for V and 3 bases for J; bases not matched to a gene: 7. This CDR3 has 16 residues. Germline assignment: CDR1 LNHNV and CDR2 YYDKDF (reference sequence). The CDR3 is CATSRDGRTSIYEQYF. The CDR3, as DNA: TGTGCCACCAGCAGAGATGGGCGGACTAGCATCTACGAGCAGTACTTC.

The CDR3 protein is CASSPPGQGFNEQYF. CDR3 nucleotides: TGTGCCAGCAGTCCACCGGGACAGGGTTTCAACGAGCAGTACTTC. The chain uses TRBV28 and TRBJ2-7; 9 positions match TRBD1. Germline V lookup: CDR1 MDHEN, CDR2 SYDVKM. Losses at the gene ends were 5 bases for V and 5 bases for J; bases not matched to a gene: 10. CDR3 length: 15 amino acids.

The chain carries TRBV5-6 and TRBJ2-3; the match to TRBD1 covers 10 bases. V dropped 2 bases and J dropped 3; count of bases not matched to a gene: 3. Germline-derived CDR1 and CDR2 are SGHDT and YYEEEE. This CDR3 has 15 residues. The CDR3 bases are TGTGCCAGCAGCTTTGGGACAGGGGTGACAGATACGCAGTATTTT. Its translation: CASSFGTGVTDTQYF.

The chain uses TRBV28 and TRBJ2-3; D not resolved. V was trimmed by 2 bases and J by 9 bases, leaving 9 bases between them. CDR1 and CDR2 from the germline V gene are MDHEN and SYDVKM. This CDR3 comprises 12 residues. As DNA, the CDR3 is TGTGCCAGCAGTTTAGTAGCTGGCACGCAGTATTTT. This sequence encodes CASSLVAGTQYF.

This clone was seen just once. The rearrangement links TRBV10-1 to TRBJ2-5; D perhaps matches TRBD2 (6 bases). CDR1 WNHNN and CDR2 SYGVQD come from the germline V gene (reference sequence). Trimming left V 0 bases short and J 5 bases short, with 13 bases between. The CDR3 extends over 15 amino acids. The DNA of the CDR3 is TGCGCCAGCAGTGAGTCGAGCGGGCCGGGGGAGACCCAGTACTTC. It encodes CASSESSGPGETQYF.

V usage is TRBV27 and J usage is TRBJ2-7; 7 nucleotides line up with TRBD1. CDR1 is MNHEY and CDR2 is SMNVEV in the germline V gene (reference sequence). The junction had 5 bases not matched to a gene; V was cut back by 6 bases and J by 3 bases. The CDR3 has 13 residues. The CDR3 sequence: CASRSTGIYEQYF. DNA of the CDR3: TGTGCCAGCAGGTCGACAGGGATCTACGAGCAGTACTTC.

V usage is TRBV6-1 and J usage is TRBJ1-5, with D tentatively TRBD1 (6 bases). The length of the CDR3 is 13 residues. Germline CDR1 MNHNS, CDR2 SASEGT. V was pared by 8 bases and J by 0 bases, with 8 bases between. CDR3 nucleotide sequence: TGTGCCAGCCGGACAGTTAGCAATCAGCCCCAGCATTTT. Translation: CASRTVSNQPQHF.

The DNA for the CDR3 is TGTGCCAGCAGTGACACTAGCGGACTCTACAATGAGCAGTTCTTC. Its translation: CASSDTSGLYNEQFF. The V gene is TRBV6-4, the J gene TRBJ2-1; 8 positions agree with TRBD2. Germline V gives CDR1 MRHNA, CDR2 SNTAGT. CDR3 length equals 15 residues. V shed 2 bases and J 3 bases; nucleotides not matched to a gene: 3.

The chain joins TRBV11-2 to TRBJ1-1, with 7 nucleotides matching TRBD1. Germline trimming cut 2 bases from V and 6 bases from J; bases unmatched to any gene: 3. The CDR3 runs 13 residues. Germline assignment: CDR1 SGHAT and CDR2 FQNNGV. CDR3 sequence: CASSLQGVAEAFF. The CDR3 DNA is TGTGCCAGCAGCTTACAGGGGGTGGCTGAAGCTTTCTTT.

CDR3 in amino acids: CASSLAGVIGNEQFF. The CDR3 nucleotides are TGTGCCAGCAGCCTAGCGGGAGTAATAGGAAATGAGCAGTTCTTC. This chain connects TRBV14 to TRBJ2-1; 9 bases agree with TRBD2. The CDR3 is 15 amino acids. Germline assignment: CDR1 SGHDN and CDR2 FVKESK. V lost 4 bases to trimming and J lost 7 bases; unmatched junction nucleotides: 8.

The chain couples TRBV28 to TRBJ2-1; D unresolved. This CDR3 contains 14 residues. V lost 3 bases to trimming and J lost 6 bases, with 12 bases between them. Per germline, CDR1 MDHEN and CDR2 SYDVKM. The CDR3 nucleotides are TGTGCCAGCAGTTTCGCCCAGTTCAGCAATGAGCAGTTCTTC. Translated: CASSFAQFSNEQFF.

This clone has only one observation. This sequence joins TRBV27 and TRBJ1-4; D uncertain. Per the germline V gene, CDR1 is MNHEY and CDR2 is SMNVEV (reference sequence). The CDR3 is 14 amino acids. The V end lost 0 bases, the J end lost 7 bases, and 9 bases lay between the germline ends. As DNA, the CDR3 is TGTGCCAGCAGTTTATCGGAACAGAGTGAAAAACTGTTTTTT. Translation gives CASSLSEQSEKLFF.

The rearrangement joins TRBV29-1 to TRBJ1-1; tentatively, D is TRBD1 (6 bases). Per the germline V gene, CDR1 is SQVTM and CDR2 is ANQGSEA. The CDR3 consists of 15 residues. The germline V and J ends were trimmed by 6 bases and 4 bases, with 21 bases remaining between them. CDR3: CSVRPSAGVATEAFF. The CDR3 DNA sequence: TGCAGCGTCCGCCCGAGTGCAGGGGTGGCCACTGAAGCTTTCTTT.

This clone appeared a few times. The V call is TRBV18, the J call TRBJ1-1, with TRBD1 matching 7 bases. The CDR3 has 15 residues. Germline trimming cut 1 base from V and 1 base from J; bases unmatched to any gene: 3. Germline V lookup: CDR1 KGHSH, CDR2 LQKENI. In DNA, the CDR3 is TGTGCCAGCTCACCACGACAGGGCGGGAACACTGAAGCTTTCTTT. This sequence encodes CASSPRQGGNTEAFF.